A selection of T cell receptor beta chains follows, all from one sample in a study of blood T cells in healthy people across ages. TCRdb used MiXCR to reprocess the 5' RACE reads, holding one entry per CDR3 protein. The repertoire consists of 1.5 million to 1.9 million distinct CDR3 sequences, with 42% occurring once and the leading ten covering just over 4%. The material sequenced was blood. These TCRs come from a woman aged 18-29 years in good health. Each CDR3 is given with its conserved first and last residue. The order of the fields is CDR3 protein, CDR3 DNA, V gene, D gene, clone size, J gene. A D gene is named only where the DNA matches it firmly. Clone size appears in some rows only: once, few, many, or a class for an expanded clone.

cdr3_aa: CASSSETLTTDTQYF; cdr3_nt: TGCGCCAGCAGCTCTGAGACCCTCACCACAGATACGCAGTATTTT; v_call: TRBV4-1; d_call: -; clone_size: -; j_call: TRBJ2-3
cdr3_aa: CAISFVRSYNEQFF; cdr3_nt: TGTGCCATCAGCTTTGTGAGATCCTACAATGAGCAGTTCTTC; v_call: TRBV11-2; d_call: -; clone_size: -; j_call: TRBJ2-1
cdr3_aa: CASSKLGGDTGELFF; cdr3_nt: TGTGCCAGCAGTAAATTGGGGGGGGACACCGGGGAGCTGTTTTTT; v_call: TRBV25-1; d_call: TRBD2; clone_size: -; j_call: TRBJ2-2
cdr3_aa: CTSSVGLAGERQFF; cdr3_nt: TGTACCAGCAGTGTGGGACTAGCGGGGGAGCGGCAGTTCTTC; v_call: TRBV2; d_call: TRBD2; clone_size: -; j_call: TRBJ2-1
cdr3_aa: CSTRVSSGRAIGELFF; cdr3_nt: TGCAGTACTAGAGTTTCTAGCGGGAGGGCCATTGGGGAGCTGTTTTTT; v_call: TRBV20-1; d_call: TRBD2; clone_size: -; j_call: TRBJ2-2
cdr3_aa: CASSLGAPTDTQHF; cdr3_nt: TGTGCCAGCAGTTTAGGGGCCCCGACAGATACGCAGCATTTT; v_call: TRBV12-3/TRBV12-4; d_call: -; clone_size: once; j_call: TRBJ1-5
cdr3_aa: CASSPTGLDTQYF; cdr3_nt: TGTGCCAGCAGTCCGACAGGGTTGGATACGCAGTATTTT; v_call: TRBV6-5; d_call: TRBD1; clone_size: -; j_call: TRBJ2-3
cdr3_aa: CSASSGINQPQHF; cdr3_nt: TGCAGTGCTAGTTCCGGGATCAATCAGCCCCAGCATTTT; v_call: TRBV20-1; d_call: -; clone_size: many; j_call: TRBJ1-5
cdr3_aa: CASSFWTGKNIQYF; cdr3_nt: TGCGCCAGCAGCTTCTGGACAGGGAAAAACATTCAGTACTTC; v_call: TRBV5-1; d_call: TRBD1; clone_size: -; j_call: TRBJ2-4
cdr3_aa: CSAGNIRGDNQPQHF; cdr3_nt: TGCAGTGCTGGGAACATTCGTGGTGACAATCAGCCCCAGCATTTT; v_call: TRBV20-1; d_call: -; clone_size: -; j_call: TRBJ1-5
cdr3_aa: CSARGLTGMDGYTF; cdr3_nt: TGCAGTGCTAGAGGCCTAACAGGGATGGATGGCTACACCTTC; v_call: TRBV20-1; d_call: -; clone_size: -; j_call: TRBJ1-2
cdr3_aa: CASSLFKHGYNSPLHF; cdr3_nt: TGTGCCAGCAGCCTTTTCAAACACGGTTATAATTCACCCCTCCACTTT; v_call: TRBV12-3/TRBV12-4; d_call: -; clone_size: -; j_call: TRBJ1-6
cdr3_aa: CSARRVQTNYGYTF; cdr3_nt: TGCAGTGCTAGACGCGTTCAGACTAACTATGGCTACACCTTC; v_call: TRBV20-1; d_call: -; clone_size: few; j_call: TRBJ1-2
cdr3_aa: CSAPLTYSGNTIYF; cdr3_nt: TGCAGTGCCCCATTGACCTACTCTGGAAACACCATATATTTT; v_call: TRBV20-1; d_call: -; clone_size: -; j_call: TRBJ1-3
cdr3_aa: CASSQWPRGFQETQYF; cdr3_nt: TGCGCCAGCAGCCAGTGGCCCAGAGGGTTCCAAGAGACCCAGTACTTC; v_call: TRBV4-1; d_call: -; clone_size: -; j_call: TRBJ2-5
cdr3_aa: CASSLDRLSDEQFF; cdr3_nt: TGTGCCAGCAGCTTAGACCGTTTAAGCGATGAGCAGTTCTTC; v_call: TRBV7-8; d_call: -; clone_size: -; j_call: TRBJ2-1
cdr3_aa: CASSLVGGTGRTKQPQHF; cdr3_nt: TGTGCCAGCAGCTTAGTGGGTGGGACAGGGAGGACGAAGCAGCCCCAGCATTTT; v_call: TRBV7-2; d_call: TRBD1; clone_size: -; j_call: TRBJ1-5
cdr3_aa: CSAVQGSTEAFF; cdr3_nt: TGCAGTGCGGTACAGGGATCTACTGAAGCTTTCTTT; v_call: TRBV20-1; d_call: -; clone_size: -; j_call: TRBJ1-1
cdr3_aa: CARTILAASYNEQYF; cdr3_nt: TGTGCCAGGACAATACTAGCGGCCTCCTACAATGAGCAGTACTTC; v_call: TRBV6-2/TRBV6-3; d_call: TRBD2; clone_size: -; j_call: TRBJ2-7
cdr3_aa: CSATTQYF; cdr3_nt: TGCAGTGCCACAACTCAGTACTTC; v_call: TRBV20-1; d_call: -; clone_size: few; j_call: TRBJ2-4
cdr3_aa: CASSLNRVFEQYF; cdr3_nt: TGTGCCAGCAGTTTAAACAGGGTCTTCGAGCAGTACTTC; v_call: TRBV12-3/TRBV12-4; d_call: -; clone_size: -; j_call: TRBJ2-7
cdr3_aa: CASTSPDLGTDTQYF; cdr3_nt: TGTGCCAGCACTTCACCTGACCTGGGCACAGATACGCAGTATTTT; v_call: TRBV2; d_call: -; clone_size: -; j_call: TRBJ2-3
cdr3_aa: CAIRDRGLTEAFF; cdr3_nt: TGTGCCATCCGGGACAGGGGGCTGACTGAAGCTTTCTTT; v_call: TRBV10-3; d_call: TRBD1; clone_size: few; j_call: TRBJ1-1
cdr3_aa: CASSQDWPNRNNEQFF; cdr3_nt: TGTGCCAGCAGCCAAGATTGGCCTAATCGGAACAATGAGCAGTTCTTC; v_call: TRBV4-2; d_call: -; clone_size: few; j_call: TRBJ2-1
cdr3_aa: CASSYPPDSPPGNEQFF; cdr3_nt: TGTGCCAGCAGTTACCCTCCGGACAGCCCACCGGGCAATGAGCAGTTCTTC; v_call: TRBV6-2/TRBV6-3; d_call: -; clone_size: -; j_call: TRBJ2-1
cdr3_aa: CASSSWVRGLEGDTDTQYF; cdr3_nt: TGTGCCAGCAGTTCCTGGGTGAGAGGCCTTGAGGGTGACACAGATACGCAGTATTTT; v_call: TRBV12-3/TRBV12-4; d_call: -; clone_size: -; j_call: TRBJ2-3
cdr3_aa: CASSGGGPDTQYF; cdr3_nt: TGTGCCAGCAGCGGGGGGGGGCCAGATACGCAGTATTTT; v_call: TRBV7-6; d_call: -; clone_size: -; j_call: TRBJ2-3
cdr3_aa: CASSFEGKGTEAFF; cdr3_nt: TGCGCCAGCAGCTTCGAGGGGAAGGGTACTGAAGCTTTCTTT; v_call: TRBV5-1; d_call: -; clone_size: few; j_call: TRBJ1-1
cdr3_aa: CASSQGGNIQYF; cdr3_nt: TGTGCCAGCAGTCAGGGGGGAAACATTCAGTACTTC; v_call: TRBV28; d_call: -; clone_size: -; j_call: TRBJ2-4
cdr3_aa: CASSLQGEHTEAFF; cdr3_nt: TGTGCCAGCAGCTTACAGGGGGAGCACACTGAAGCTTTCTTT; v_call: TRBV7-9; d_call: TRBD1; clone_size: -; j_call: TRBJ1-1
cdr3_aa: CASSLGRALTGADTIYF; cdr3_nt: TGCGCCAGCAGCTTGGGCAGGGCCCTCACAGGGGCGGACACCATATATTTT; v_call: TRBV5-1; d_call: TRBD1; clone_size: few; j_call: TRBJ1-3
cdr3_aa: CAGSPTTSGAPKGEQFF; cdr3_nt: TGCGCCGGCAGCCCAACGACTAGCGGGGCCCCCAAGGGTGAGCAGTTCTTC; v_call: TRBV4-1; d_call: TRBD2; clone_size: -; j_call: TRBJ2-1
cdr3_aa: CASSYSVSYGYTF; cdr3_nt: TGTGCCAGCAGCTACTCGGTCTCCTATGGCTACACCTTC; v_call: TRBV7-2; d_call: -; clone_size: few; j_call: TRBJ1-2
cdr3_aa: CASSRVGGGLYNEQYF; cdr3_nt: TGCGCCAGCAGCCGGGTTGGTGGCGGACTCTACAATGAGCAGTACTTC; v_call: TRBV4-3; d_call: -; clone_size: few; j_call: TRBJ2-7
cdr3_aa: CASSMRGGRGTDTQYF; cdr3_nt: TGTGCCAGCAGTATGCGAGGCGGGAGGGGTACAGATACGCAGTATTTT; v_call: TRBV27; d_call: TRBD2; clone_size: few; j_call: TRBJ2-3
cdr3_aa: CASSLLARAQGYYGYTF; cdr3_nt: TGTGCCAGCAGCTTATTAGCCAGGGCCCAGGGCTACTATGGCTACACCTTC; v_call: TRBV7-2; d_call: -; clone_size: -; j_call: TRBJ1-2
cdr3_aa: CASRTGGAGGNIQYF; cdr3_nt: TGTGCCAGCAGGACTGGGGGCGCAGGGGGGAACATTCAGTACTTC; v_call: TRBV6-1; d_call: -; clone_size: -; j_call: TRBJ2-4
cdr3_aa: CASSLSSGGREQFF; cdr3_nt: TGTGCCAGCAGCTTAAGCAGCGGGGGTAGGGAGCAGTTCTTC; v_call: TRBV7-9; d_call: TRBD2; clone_size: few; j_call: TRBJ2-1
cdr3_aa: CASSLEGGSGNTIYF; cdr3_nt: TGCGCCAGCAGCCTAGAGGGAGGTTCTGGAAACACCATATATTTT; v_call: TRBV4-3; d_call: -; clone_size: once; j_call: TRBJ1-3
cdr3_aa: CSAGPRSYNEQFF; cdr3_nt: TGCAGTGCCGGACCCCGATCCTACAATGAGCAGTTCTTC; v_call: TRBV20-1; d_call: -; clone_size: -; j_call: TRBJ2-1
cdr3_aa: CASSDSPGTSGDNEQYF; cdr3_nt: TGTGCCAGCAGTGATTCACCGGGGACATCAGGGGACAATGAGCAGTACTTC; v_call: TRBV25-1; d_call: -; clone_size: -; j_call: TRBJ2-5
cdr3_aa: CASSLGGRVNTEAFF; cdr3_nt: TGCGCCAGCAGCCTGGGGGGACGGGTGAACACTGAAGCTTTCTTT; v_call: TRBV7-2; d_call: -; clone_size: many; j_call: TRBJ1-1
cdr3_aa: CASSDRGSSGANVLTF; cdr3_nt: TGTGCCAGCAGTGATCGTGGGTCCTCTGGGGCCAACGTCCTGACTTTC; v_call: TRBV25-1; d_call: -; clone_size: -; j_call: TRBJ2-6
cdr3_aa: CSARLLAGVETQYF; cdr3_nt: TGCAGTGCTAGGCTACTAGCGGGAGTGGAGACCCAGTACTTC; v_call: TRBV20-1; d_call: TRBD2; clone_size: -; j_call: TRBJ2-5
cdr3_aa: CASAQLSGDYEQYF; cdr3_nt: TGTGCCAGCGCCCAACTCTCAGGGGACTACGAGCAGTACTTC; v_call: TRBV6-5; d_call: -; clone_size: few; j_call: TRBJ2-7
cdr3_aa: CASIPGRVLNTEAFF; cdr3_nt: TGTGCCAGCATCCCGGGGAGGGTATTGAACACTGAAGCTTTCTTT; v_call: TRBV7-9; d_call: -; clone_size: -; j_call: TRBJ1-1
cdr3_aa: CASSMRTGGADTQYF; cdr3_nt: TGTGCCAGCAGCATGCGGACAGGGGGGGCAGATACGCAGTATTTT; v_call: TRBV7-2; d_call: TRBD1; clone_size: -; j_call: TRBJ2-3
cdr3_aa: CASSELEGETEAFF; cdr3_nt: TGTGCCAGCTCAGAACTCGAGGGGGAGACCGAAGCTTTCTTT; v_call: TRBV18; d_call: -; clone_size: -; j_call: TRBJ1-1
cdr3_aa: CASSQVKEPLAKNIQYF; cdr3_nt: TGCGCCAGCAGCCAAGTAAAGGAGCCCTTAGCCAAAAACATTCAGTACTTC; v_call: TRBV4-3; d_call: -; clone_size: few; j_call: TRBJ2-4
cdr3_aa: CASGGGQHSGNTIYF; cdr3_nt: TGTGCCAGTGGGGGAGGGCAACACTCTGGAAACACCATATATTTT; v_call: TRBV6-6; d_call: -; clone_size: -; j_call: TRBJ1-3